This T cell receptor beta chain came from a study of T cell repertoires in cytomegalovirus infection. In the study overall: Public signatures in TCR beta pointed to CMV infection and matching HLA type. Study-wide results and caveats: Predominance within the ex vivo response was attributable to HLA-C-restricted CMV-specific TCR beta clonotypes.

Per germline, CDR1 SNHLY and CDR2 FYNNEI. The CDR3 is 13 amino acids. V was pared by 7 bases and J by 0 bases, with 3 bases of the junction left unmatched. This clonotype was counted between two and nine times. Its cognate antigen is unknown. A single record per CDR3 protein comes from TCRdb applying MiXCR to the reads. The sample includes around 180,000 distinct CDR3 sequences, about 21% of them seen just once. The rearrangement uses TRBV2 and TRBJ2-7, with 7 bases fitting TRBD2. The sequencing sample was made of PBMCs. The origin of this receptor is a human donor in good health (CMV status not recorded). Some clones in this sample may be carry-over from other donors' samples. The CDR3 loop is CASKGRGSYEQYF. The DNA for the CDR3 is TGTGCCAGCAAGGGGAGGGGCTCCTACGAGCAGTACTTC.